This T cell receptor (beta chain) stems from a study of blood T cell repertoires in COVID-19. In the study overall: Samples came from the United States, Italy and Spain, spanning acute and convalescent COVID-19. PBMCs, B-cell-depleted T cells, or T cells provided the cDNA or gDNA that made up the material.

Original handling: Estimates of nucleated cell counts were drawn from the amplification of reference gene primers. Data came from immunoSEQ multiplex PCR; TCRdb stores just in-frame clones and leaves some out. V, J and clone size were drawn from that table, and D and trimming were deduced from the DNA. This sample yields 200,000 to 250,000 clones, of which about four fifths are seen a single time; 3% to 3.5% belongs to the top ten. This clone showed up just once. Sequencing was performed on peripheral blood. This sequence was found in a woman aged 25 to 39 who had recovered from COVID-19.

CDR3 protein: CASSVPRGGRGGNTGELFF. The CDR3 region has the DNA TGTGCCAGCAGCGTACCTCGCGGGGGAAGGGGAGGGAACACCGGGGAGCTGTTTTTT. The chain carries TRBV9 and TRBJ2-2, with TRBD2 identical over 7 bases. CDR3 size: 19 residues. V trimming: 1 base; J trimming: 1 base; junction bases outside the gene matches: 13. CDR1 and CDR2 from the germline V gene are SGDLS and YYNGEE.